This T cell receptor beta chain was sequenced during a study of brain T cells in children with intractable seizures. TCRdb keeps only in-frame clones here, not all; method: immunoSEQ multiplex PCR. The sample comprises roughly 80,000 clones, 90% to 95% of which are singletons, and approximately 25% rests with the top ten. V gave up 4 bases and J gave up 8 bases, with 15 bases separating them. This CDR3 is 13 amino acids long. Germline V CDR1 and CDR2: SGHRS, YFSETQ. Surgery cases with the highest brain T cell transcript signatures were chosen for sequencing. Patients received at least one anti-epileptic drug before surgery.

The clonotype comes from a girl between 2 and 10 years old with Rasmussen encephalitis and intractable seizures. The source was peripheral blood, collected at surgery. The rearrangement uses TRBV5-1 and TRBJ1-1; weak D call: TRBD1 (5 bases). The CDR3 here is CASSLNPRDEAFF. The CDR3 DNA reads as TGCGCCAGCAGCCTTAACCCCCGGGACGAAGCTTTCTTT.